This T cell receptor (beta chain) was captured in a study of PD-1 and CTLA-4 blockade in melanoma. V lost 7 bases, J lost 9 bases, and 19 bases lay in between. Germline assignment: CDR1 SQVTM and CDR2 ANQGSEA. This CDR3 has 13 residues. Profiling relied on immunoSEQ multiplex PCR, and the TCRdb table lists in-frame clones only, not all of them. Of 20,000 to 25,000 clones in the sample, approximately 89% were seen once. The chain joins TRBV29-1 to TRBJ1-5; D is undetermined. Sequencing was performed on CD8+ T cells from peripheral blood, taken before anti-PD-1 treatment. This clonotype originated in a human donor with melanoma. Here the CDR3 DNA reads TGCAGCGCATGTGCCCCCTCCCCTGGGCCCCAGCATTTT. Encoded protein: CSACAPSPGPQHF.